A selection of T cell receptor beta chains follows, all from one sample in a study of metastatic and nonmetastatic thyroid tumors. TCRdb reprocessed the PCR reads via MiXCR. The sample lists 3,200 or so clones; around 33% were seen once. Material for sequencing was adjacent normal tissue. The origin of the receptors is a female donor with papillary thyroid cancer or a benign thyroid nodule (not recorded which). Some clones in this sample may be carry-over from other donors' samples. CDR3s include the opening cysteine and the closing phenylalanine or tryptophan. A D gene is named only where the DNA matches it firmly. Expanded clones are given a class, and other clones once, few, many or no size at all.

j_gene | d_gene | v_gene | abundance | CDR3nt | CDR3aa
TRBJ2-7 | TRBD2 | TRBV11-1 | once | TGTGCCAGCAGCCCAGCTAGCGGGAGATTGTACGAGCAGTACTTC | CASSPASGRLYEQYF
TRBJ2-1 | TRBD2 | TRBV6-1 | few | TGTGCCAGCAGTCTAGCGGGAGGGTACAATGAGCAGTTCTTC | CASSLAGGYNEQFF
TRBJ2-7 | TRBD2 | TRBV5-1 | . | TGCGCCAGCAGCTTGGGGGACTACAGCTCTAGCGAGCAGTACTTC | CASSLGDYSSSEQYF
TRBJ2-2 | . | TRBV7-2 | . | TGTGCCAGCAGCTTACAGCGGTCTGTTTCCGGGGAGCTGTTTTTT | CASSLQRSVSGELFF
TRBJ2-7 | TRBD2 | TRBV12-3/TRBV12-4 | large | TGTGCCAGCAGTCCCCGGGGAGGGAACTCCTACGAGCAGTACTTC | CASSPRGGNSYEQYF
TRBJ2-5 | TRBD2 | TRBV24-1 | few | TGTGCCACCAGTGACCCGACTAGCGGAGCTCAAGAGACCCAGTACTTC | CATSDPTSGAQETQYF
TRBJ1-4 | . | TRBV20-1 | medium-sized | TGCAGTGCTAGAGATGGCCGAGGGCGAGAAAAACTGTTTTTT | CSARDGRGREKLFF
TRBJ1-6 | . | TRBV6-2/TRBV6-3 | . | TGTGCCAGCAGTTACCTCGACCCCCGACAGAGTTCACCCCTCCACTTT | CASSYLDPRQSSPLHF
TRBJ1-2 | . | TRBV12-3/TRBV12-4 | few | TGTGCCAGCAGCAAAACCCCGGGACTCAGCTATGGCTACACCTTC | CASSKTPGLSYGYTF
TRBJ2-7 | . | TRBV7-9 | . | TGTGCCAGCAGCCACGACAGGTACGAGCAGTACTTC | CASSHDRYEQYF
TRBJ2-1 | TRBD2 | TRBV6-1 | few | TGTGCCAGCACGGCGGGGGACCGTTACAATGAGCAGTTCTTC | CASTAGDRYNEQFF
TRBJ1-2 | . | TRBV6-1 | once | TGTGCCAGCAGTCCCCAACAGGGAATGAACTATGGCTACCCCTTT | CASSPQQGMNYGYPF
TRBJ2-2 | TRBD2 | TRBV20-1 | . | TGCAGTGCGTCGACTAGCGGGACCGGGGAGCTGTTTTTT | CSASTSGTGELFF
TRBJ1-3 | . | TRBV28 | . | TGTGCCAGCATCGGCTCAGCATACTCTGGAAACACCATATATTTT | CASIGSAYSGNTIYF
TRBJ1-5 | TRBD1 | TRBV6-2/TRBV6-3 | few | TGTGCCAGCAGTTACCGGGGGGGGACAGGGATGTTTCAGCCCCAGCATTTT | CASSYRGGTGMFQPQHF
TRBJ2-1 | TRBD2 | TRBV6-2/TRBV6-3 | once | TGTGCCAGCAGTTACTCCCGCGATCGGGCGGGAGGGTGGGAAGAGCAGTTCTTC | CASSYSRDRAGGWEEQFF
TRBJ2-2 | . | TRBV5-1 | . | TGCGCCAGCAGGAAGGGCCTCGATCCCGGGGAGCTGTTTTTT | CASRKGLDPGELFF
TRBJ2-1 | . | TRBV6-1 | . | TGTGCCAGCAGTTCCAGCGCCGACCCCAATGAGCAGTTCTTC | CASSSSADPNEQFF
TRBJ2-7 | TRBD2 | TRBV7-2 | once | TGTGCCAGCACCTTCGGGACTAGCGGCTCCTACGAGCAGTACTTC | CASTFGTSGSYEQYF
TRBJ2-7 | . | TRBV3-1 | . | TGTGCCAGCAGCCCCAGCGTGGGGGGCATAGGCGAGCAGTACTTC | CASSPSVGGIGEQYF
TRBJ2-1 | . | TRBV15 | few | TGTGCCACCAGCAGAGAACGGTACAATGAGCAGTTCTTC | CATSRERYNEQFF
TRBJ1-1 | . | TRBV2 | . | TGTGCCAGCAGAGCAGGTGGGAACACTGAAGCTTTCTTT | CASRAGGNTEAFF
TRBJ1-2 | . | TRBV10-3 | large | TGTGCCATCAGTGAGGAAGGGGACTATGGCTACACCTTC | CAISEEGDYGYTF
TRBJ2-7 | TRBD1 | TRBV20-1 | large | TGCAGTGCGCCGGGACAGGTCGACTACGAGCAGTACTTC | CSAPGQVDYEQYF
TRBJ2-7 | TRBD1 | TRBV7-3 | . | TGTGCCAGCAGCCCAATACCGGGACAGGGTCCCCACGAGCAGTACTTC | CASSPIPGQGPHEQYF
TRBJ2-1 | . | TRBV5-4 | medium-sized | TGTGCCAGCGCTGCGATCAATGACAATGAGCAGTTCTTC | CASAAINDNEQFF
TRBJ2-2 | . | TRBV6-2/TRBV6-3 | few | TGTGCCAGCGGTTCAATGGGAGTTAACACCGGGGAGCTGTTTTTT | CASGSMGVNTGELFF
TRBJ2-7 | . | TRBV3-1 | . | TGCGCCAGCAGCCAAGGGGACCGGAGGGTTTACGAGCAGTACTTC | CASSQGDRRVYEQYF
TRBJ1-5 | . | TRBV7-2 | . | TGTGCCAGTGCCGTCGGTTTCAATCAGCCCCAGCATTTT | CASAVGFNQPQHF
TRBJ2-7 | TRBD1 | TRBV27 | few | TGTGCCAGCAGGTATGGACAGGGAGACGAGCAGTACTTC | CASRYGQGDEQYF
TRBJ1-3 | TRBD1 | TRBV6-6 | . | TGTGCCAGCAGTTCACTGACAGGGTCGAACACCATATATTTT | CASSSLTGSNTIYF
TRBJ2-1 | . | TRBV27 | few | TGTGCCAGCAGTCAACTAGCCATGAGCTCCTACAATGAGCAGTTCTTC | CASSQLAMSSYNEQFF
TRBJ2-1 | . | TRBV12-3/TRBV12-4 | . | TGTGCCAGCAGTTTAAACGCCCCCCAGGGGCCTCCAAGCTCCTACAATGAGCAGTTCTTC | CASSLNAPQGPPSSYNEQFF
TRBJ2-7 | TRBD1 | TRBV5-1 | . | TGCGCCAGCAGCTTGGGGGGACAGGGCTACGAGCAGTACTTC | CASSLGGQGYEQYF
TRBJ1-5 | TRBD1 | TRBV20-1 | . | TGCAGTGCTATAGACAGGGACGTAGATCAGCCCCAGCATTTT | CSAIDRDVDQPQHF
TRBJ2-1 | TRBD1 | TRBV7-3 | few | TGTGCCAGCAGCTTAAGACAGGGAACCCACAATGAGCAGTTCTTC | CASSLRQGTHNEQFF
TRBJ2-3 | TRBD1 | TRBV12-3/TRBV12-4 | . | TGTGCCAGCAGTCCTAGAGACAGGGGGCGCACAGATACGCAGTATTTT | CASSPRDRGRTDTQYF
TRBJ2-1 | . | TRBV6-5 | medium-sized | TGTGCCAGCAGTTACCTAGACGACAATGAGCAGTTCTTC | CASSYLDDNEQFF
TRBJ2-5 | TRBD2 | TRBV12-3/TRBV12-4 | . | TGTGCCAGCAGTAACTCTTTAGCGGGAGGGGAGACCCAGTACTTC | CASSNSLAGGETQYF
TRBJ1-1 | . | TRBV30 | . | TGTGCCTGGACCCCTATGGACAGACGGAACACTGAAGCTTTCTTT | CAWTPMDRRNTEAFF
TRBJ2-4 | TRBD1 | TRBV7-3 | medium-sized | TGTGCCAGCAGCTTAGAAGTGGGGACAGGGAAAAACATTCAGTACTTC | CASSLEVGTGKNIQYF